The entry below gives a single T cell receptor (beta chain) sequence along with its context. The table lists this clone with a count of one. There is no known antigen for this receptor. No base-level quality is on record; no much larger clone is a single base apart. TCRbeta CDR3 regions were amplified from genomic DNA using the immunoSEQ Assay, a bias-controlled multiplex PCR. The paper's processing steps were these. Within the assay, amplification of reference gene primers was used to estimate how many nucleated cells each sample contained. Sequence reads were collapsed and filtered to measure the absolute abundance of every unique TCRbeta CDR3 rearrangement. For each sample, productive Simpson clonality was calculated as the square root of Simpson's diversity index across productive rearrangements. TCRdb took this table from immuneACCESS and kept in-frame rearrangements with V and J called. Such tables lack part of the clones; where checked against another copy, unresolved V genes explain under half of the gap, and the rest is unexplained. V and J calls and clone size are given by that table; D and trimming were obtained from the DNA. The sample data list 110,000 or so clones, and 65% to 80% of these were observed just once. The top ten hold approximately 5.6% of the sample.

This record comes from a study of blood T cell repertoires in COVID-19 (dated by TCRdb to 2018 to 2020). For context, the study as a whole: Samples from collaborators originated in the United States, Italy and Spain and spanned both the acute and convalescent phases of COVID-19. The material from the prospective study consisted of cDNA or gDNA derived from T cells, B-cell-depleted T cells, or PBMCs. Where HLA class I and class II types were available, the types were taken from metadata supplied by the sample provider, not from assay-based typing. Deeply sampled blood TCRbeta repertoires from subjects exposed to, actively infected with, or recovered from COVID-19 were included in the dataset. Nearly every sample came with metadata listing a de-identified subject ID, COVID-19 status, age in years and sex. The samples were drawn from the first 160 participants of the ongoing ImmuneRACE study and from 950 to 1,500 subjects provided by 6 global collaborators. A freely available public database, intended as a resource for researchers studying the immune response to SARS-CoV-2, is where the repertoires were released. Overall study results and their limits: How much clinical and demographic metadata was included differed by source and by participant, and the metadata was provided uncurated.

The trim is 0 bases for V and 5 bases for J, with a gap of 14 bases between the germline ends. The germline V gene sets CDR1 to MNHEY and CDR2 to SVGAGI. The CDR3 contains 16 residues, cysteine and phenylalanine counted. The kept DNA is CDR3 alone, 48 bases in frame from the first base. The collaborating institutions used their own protocols to collect whole blood in K2EDTA tubes. For TCRbeta analysis, collaborators shipped samples in one of three forms: frozen whole blood, isolated PBMCs, or DNA extracted from either of those sample types. Sequenced input: peripheral blood. The TCR comes from a man aged 65-85 years with acute or convalescent COVID-19. The chain joins TRBV6-5 to TRBJ2-1; no D gene can be assigned with confidence. The CDR3 region: CASSYSGLRGNNEQFF. The DNA sequence is as follows: TGTGCCAGCAGTTACTCCGGATTGAGAGGCAACAATGAGCAGTTCTTC.